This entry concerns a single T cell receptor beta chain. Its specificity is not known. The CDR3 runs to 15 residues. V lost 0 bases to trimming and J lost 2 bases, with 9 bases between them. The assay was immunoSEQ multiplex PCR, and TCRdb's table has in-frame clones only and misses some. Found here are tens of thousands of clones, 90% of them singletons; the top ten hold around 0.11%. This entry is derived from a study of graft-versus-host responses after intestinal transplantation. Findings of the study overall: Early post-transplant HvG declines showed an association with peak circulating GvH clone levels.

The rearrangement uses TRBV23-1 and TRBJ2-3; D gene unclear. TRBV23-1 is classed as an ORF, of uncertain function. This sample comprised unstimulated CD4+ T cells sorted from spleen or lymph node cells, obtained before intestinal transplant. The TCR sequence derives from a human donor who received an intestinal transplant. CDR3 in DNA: TGCGCCAGCAGTCAATCGGGCCCCGCCACAGATACGCAGTATTTT. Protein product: CASSQSGPATDTQYF.